These 3 T cell receptor beta chains originate from one sample sequenced in a study of OX40 agonist ivuxolimab in advanced cancers. Assay: immunoSEQ multiplex PCR; the TCRdb copy retains only in-frame clones and omits some. The sample consists of 9,500 to 15,000 clones, approximately 70% of them appearing once. The source material was CD4+ or CD8+ T cells sorted from blood, sampled in a trial of the OX40 agonist ivuxolimab. The receptors derive from an adult with an advanced solid tumor such as melanoma, head and neck, liver or kidney cancer.

This clone was observed once. The CDR3 region has the DNA TGCGCCAGCAGCCAAGATAGGGGGACAGGGCCAGATACGCAGTATTTT. Translating gives CASSQDRGTGPDTQYF. V usage is TRBV4-1 and J usage is TRBJ2-3; 9 nucleotides line up with TRBD1. Germline lookup yields CDR1 MGHRA and CDR2 YSYEKL. The length of the CDR3 is 16 residues. The V segment lost 0 bases and the J segment 4 bases; nucleotides outside the gene matches: 5.

V is TRBV7-3 and J is TRBJ2-3; maybe TRBD2 (6 bases). In germline, CDR1 is SGHTA, CDR2 FQGTGA. V lost 5 bases and J 1 base, leaving 10 bases between the germline ends. The CDR3 consists of 14 residues. Written as DNA, the CDR3 is TGTGCCAGCAGCCTGTGGGGGGGCACAGATACGCAGTATTTT. It is translated as CASSLWGGTDTQYF. Full variable domain (remainder filled in from reference TRBV7-3 and TRBJ2-3): GAGVSQTPSNKVTEKGKYVELRCDPISGHTALYWYRQSLGQGPEFLIYFQGTGAADDSGLPNDRFFAVRPEGSVSTLKIQRTERGDSAVYLCASSLWGGTDTQYFGPGTRLTVL.

Within the sample, this clone is medium-sized. This sequence joins TRBV7-6 and TRBJ2-2; TRBD2 is a possible D gene (5 bases). This CDR3 comprises 13 residues. Germline assignment: CDR1 SGHVS and CDR2 FNYEAQ. Between the trimmed V and J ends, which lost 2 bases and 6 bases, there was a span of 7 bases. CDR3 bases: TGTGCCAGCAGCTTATCCGGGGCCGGGGAGCTGTTTTTT. Translation gives CASSLSGAGELFF.